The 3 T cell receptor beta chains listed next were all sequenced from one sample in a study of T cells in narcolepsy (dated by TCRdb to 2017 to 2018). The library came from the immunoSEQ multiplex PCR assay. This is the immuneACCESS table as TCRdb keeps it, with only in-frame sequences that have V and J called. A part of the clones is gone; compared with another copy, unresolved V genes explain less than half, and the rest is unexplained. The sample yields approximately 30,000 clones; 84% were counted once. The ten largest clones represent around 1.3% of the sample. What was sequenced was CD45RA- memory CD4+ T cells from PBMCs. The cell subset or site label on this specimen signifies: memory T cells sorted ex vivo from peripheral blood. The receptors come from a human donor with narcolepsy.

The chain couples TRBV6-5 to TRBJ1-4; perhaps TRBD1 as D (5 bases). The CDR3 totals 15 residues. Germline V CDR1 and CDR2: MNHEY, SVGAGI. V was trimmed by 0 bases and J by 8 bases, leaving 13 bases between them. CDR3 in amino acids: CASSYSIGTREKLFF. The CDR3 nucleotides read TGTGCCAGCAGTTACTCGATAGGGACGCGCGAAAAACTGTTTTTT.

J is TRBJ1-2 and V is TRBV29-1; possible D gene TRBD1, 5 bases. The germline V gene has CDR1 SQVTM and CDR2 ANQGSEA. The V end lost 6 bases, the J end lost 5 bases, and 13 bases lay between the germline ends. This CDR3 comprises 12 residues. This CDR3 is CSVVQGGYGYTF. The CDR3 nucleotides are TGCAGCGTCGTCCAGGGAGGTTATGGCTACACCTTC.

The CDR3 sequence is CASSLGLEGSSYNSPLHF. Written as DNA, the CDR3 is TGTGCCAGCAGCTTGGGCCTGGAGGGGAGCTCCTATAATTCACCCCTCCACTTT. This rearrangement joins TRBV4-2 to TRBJ1-6; TRBD1 is a possible D gene (5 bases). V was trimmed by 5 bases and J by 0 bases, leaving 17 bases between them. Germline V CDR1 and CDR2: LGHNA, YNFKEQ. The CDR3 runs 18 residues.